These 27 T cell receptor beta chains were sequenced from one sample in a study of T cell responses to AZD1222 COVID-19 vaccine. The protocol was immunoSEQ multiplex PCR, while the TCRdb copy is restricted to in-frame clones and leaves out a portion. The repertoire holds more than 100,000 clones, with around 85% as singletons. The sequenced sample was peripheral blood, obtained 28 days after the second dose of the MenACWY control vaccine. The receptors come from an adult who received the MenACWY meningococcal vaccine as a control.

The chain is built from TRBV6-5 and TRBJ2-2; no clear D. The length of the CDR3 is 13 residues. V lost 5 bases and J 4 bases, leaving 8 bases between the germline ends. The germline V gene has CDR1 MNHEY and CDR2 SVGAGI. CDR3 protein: CASSRGSTGELFF. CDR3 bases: TGTGCCAGCAGTAGAGGCAGCACCGGGGAGCTGTTTTTT.

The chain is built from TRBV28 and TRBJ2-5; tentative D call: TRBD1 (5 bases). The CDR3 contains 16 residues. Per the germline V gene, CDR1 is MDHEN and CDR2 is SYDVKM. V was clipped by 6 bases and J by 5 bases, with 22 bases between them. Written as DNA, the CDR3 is TGTGCCAGCAGGCCATTATGGGGCCGCCTAGGGGAGACCCAGTACTTC. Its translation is CASRPLWGRLGETQYF.

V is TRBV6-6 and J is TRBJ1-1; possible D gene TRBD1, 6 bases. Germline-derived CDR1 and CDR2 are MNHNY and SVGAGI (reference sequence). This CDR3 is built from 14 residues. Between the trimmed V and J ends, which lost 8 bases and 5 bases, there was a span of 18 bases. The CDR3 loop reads CASRSGALWTEAFF. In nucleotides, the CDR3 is TGTGCCAGCCGGTCGGGGGCATTGTGGACTGAAGCTTTCTTT.

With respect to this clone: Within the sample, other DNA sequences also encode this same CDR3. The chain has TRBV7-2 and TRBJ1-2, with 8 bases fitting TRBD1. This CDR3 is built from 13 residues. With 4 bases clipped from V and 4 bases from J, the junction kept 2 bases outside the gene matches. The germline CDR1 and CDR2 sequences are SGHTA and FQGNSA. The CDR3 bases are TGTGCCAGCAGCTCCGGACAGGGCTATGGCTACACCTTC. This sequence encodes CASSSGQGYGYTF.

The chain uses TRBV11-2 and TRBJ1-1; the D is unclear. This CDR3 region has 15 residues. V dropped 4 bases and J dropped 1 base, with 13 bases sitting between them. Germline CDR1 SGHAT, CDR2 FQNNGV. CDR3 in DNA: TGTGCCAGCAGCTCGGGTTGGGCAGAGAACACTGAAGCTTTCTTT. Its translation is CASSSGWAENTEAFF.

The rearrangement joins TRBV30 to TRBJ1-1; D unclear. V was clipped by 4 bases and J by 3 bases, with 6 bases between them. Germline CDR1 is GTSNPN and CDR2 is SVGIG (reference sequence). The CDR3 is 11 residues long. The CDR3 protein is CAWKEDTEAFF. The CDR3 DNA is TGTGCCTGGAAAGAGGACACTGAAGCTTTCTTT.

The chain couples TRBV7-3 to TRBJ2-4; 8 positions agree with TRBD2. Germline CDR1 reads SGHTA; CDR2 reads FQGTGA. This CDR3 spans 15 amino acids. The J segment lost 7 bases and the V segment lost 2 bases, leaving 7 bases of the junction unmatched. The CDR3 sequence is CASSLSDGRENIQYF. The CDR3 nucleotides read TGTGCCAGCAGCTTATCTGACGGGAGGGAGAACATTCAGTACTTC.

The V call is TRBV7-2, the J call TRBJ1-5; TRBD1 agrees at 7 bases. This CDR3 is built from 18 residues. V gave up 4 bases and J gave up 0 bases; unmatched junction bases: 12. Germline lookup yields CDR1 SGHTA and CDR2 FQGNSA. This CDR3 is CASSSSTRGTVSNQPQHF. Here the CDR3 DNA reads TGTGCCAGCAGCTCGAGCACCAGGGGGACCGTTAGCAATCAGCCCCAGCATTTT.

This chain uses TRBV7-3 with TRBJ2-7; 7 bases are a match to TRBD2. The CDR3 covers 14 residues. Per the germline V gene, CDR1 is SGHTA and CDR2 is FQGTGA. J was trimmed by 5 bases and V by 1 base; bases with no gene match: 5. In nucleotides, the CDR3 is TGTGCCAGCAGCTTAAGGGGAGGGCCGCACGAGCAGTACTTC. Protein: CASSLRGGPHEQYF.

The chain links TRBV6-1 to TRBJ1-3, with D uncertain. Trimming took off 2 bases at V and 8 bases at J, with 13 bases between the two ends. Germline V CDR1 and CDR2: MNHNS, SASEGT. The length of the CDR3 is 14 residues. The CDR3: CASSEKGGTDTIYF. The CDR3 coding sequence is TGTGCCAGCAGTGAAAAGGGAGGAACGGACACCATATATTTT.

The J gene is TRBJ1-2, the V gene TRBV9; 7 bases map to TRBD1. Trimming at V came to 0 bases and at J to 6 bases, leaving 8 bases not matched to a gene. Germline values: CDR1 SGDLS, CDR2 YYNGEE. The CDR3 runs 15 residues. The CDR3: CASSVGLGGLDGYTF. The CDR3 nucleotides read TGTGCCAGCAGCGTAGGTTTAGGGGGCTTGGATGGCTACACCTTC.

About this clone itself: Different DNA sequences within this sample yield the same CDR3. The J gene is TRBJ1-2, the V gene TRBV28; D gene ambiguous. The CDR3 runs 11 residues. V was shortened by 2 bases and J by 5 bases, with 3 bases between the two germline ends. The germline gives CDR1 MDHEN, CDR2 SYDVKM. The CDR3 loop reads CASSLRYGYTF. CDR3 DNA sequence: TGTGCCAGCAGTTTACGGTATGGCTACACCTTC.

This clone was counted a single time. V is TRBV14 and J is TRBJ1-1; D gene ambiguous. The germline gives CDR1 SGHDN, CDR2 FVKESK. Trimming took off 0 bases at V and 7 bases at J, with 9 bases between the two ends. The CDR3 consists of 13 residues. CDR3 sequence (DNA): TGTGCCAGCAGCCAAGAGGTCCGGAGTGAAGCTTTCTTT. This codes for CASSQEVRSEAFF.

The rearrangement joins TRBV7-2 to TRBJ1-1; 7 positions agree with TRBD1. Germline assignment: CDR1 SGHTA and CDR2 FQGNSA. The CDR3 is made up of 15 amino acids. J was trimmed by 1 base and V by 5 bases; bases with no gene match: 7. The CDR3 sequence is CASSRRGGSNTEAFF. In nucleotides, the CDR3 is TGTGCCAGCAGCCGGAGAGGGGGCTCGAACACTGAAGCTTTCTTT.

This chain's CDR3 is CASSSLAGPYNEQFF. CDR3 sequence (DNA): TGTGCCAGCAGCTCCTTAGCGGGACCCTACAATGAGCAGTTCTTC. This chain links TRBV11-3 with TRBJ2-1; TRBD2 matches 8 bases. This CDR3 contains 15 residues. J was trimmed by 2 bases and V by 4 bases; bases with no gene match: 4. Germline V gene lookup returns CDR1 SGHNT and CDR2 YENEEA. The full variable domain, its missing parts supplied by reference TRBV11-3 and TRBJ2-1, is EAGVVQSPRYKIIEKKQPVAFWCNPISGHNTLYWYLQNLGQGPELLIRYENEEAVDDSQLPKDRFSAERLKGVDSTLKIQPAELGDSAVYLCASSSLAGPYNEQFFGPGTRLTVL.

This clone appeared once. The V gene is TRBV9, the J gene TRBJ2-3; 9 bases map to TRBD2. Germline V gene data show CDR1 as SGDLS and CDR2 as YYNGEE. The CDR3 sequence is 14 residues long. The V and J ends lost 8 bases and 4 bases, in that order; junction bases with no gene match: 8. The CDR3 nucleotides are TGTGCCAGTGGACTAGCGCTTAACGCAGATACGCAGTATTTT. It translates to CASGLALNADTQYF.

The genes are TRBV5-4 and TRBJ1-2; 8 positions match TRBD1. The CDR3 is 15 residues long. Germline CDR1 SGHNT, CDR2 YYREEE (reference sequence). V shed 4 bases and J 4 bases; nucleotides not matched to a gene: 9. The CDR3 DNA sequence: TGTGCCAGCAGCACCCCGGGACAGGACCTCTATGGCTACACCTTC. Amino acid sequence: CASSTPGQDLYGYTF.

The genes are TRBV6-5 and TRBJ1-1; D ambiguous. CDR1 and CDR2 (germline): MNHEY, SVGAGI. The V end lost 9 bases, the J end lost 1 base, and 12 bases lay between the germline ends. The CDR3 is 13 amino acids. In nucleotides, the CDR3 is TGTGCCAGTGTTACAGACGGGAACACTGAAGCTTTCTTT. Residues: CASVTDGNTEAFF.

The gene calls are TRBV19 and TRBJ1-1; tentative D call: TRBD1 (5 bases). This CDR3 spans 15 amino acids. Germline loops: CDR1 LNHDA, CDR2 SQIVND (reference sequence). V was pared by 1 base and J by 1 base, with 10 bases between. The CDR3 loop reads CASSIGDRPNTEAFF. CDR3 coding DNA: TGTGCCAGTAGTATAGGTGACAGACCGAACACTGAAGCTTTCTTT.

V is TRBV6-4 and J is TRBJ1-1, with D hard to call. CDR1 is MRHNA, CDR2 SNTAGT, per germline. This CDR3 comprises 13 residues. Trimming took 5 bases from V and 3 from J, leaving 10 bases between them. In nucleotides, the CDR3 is TGTGCCAGCAGTACAAATACTTACACTGAAGCTTTCTTT. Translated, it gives CASSTNTYTEAFF.

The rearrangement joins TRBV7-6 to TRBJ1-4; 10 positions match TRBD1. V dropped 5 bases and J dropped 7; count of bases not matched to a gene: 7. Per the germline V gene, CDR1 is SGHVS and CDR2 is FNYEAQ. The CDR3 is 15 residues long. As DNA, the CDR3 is TGTGCCAGCAGCCAATTCGGGACAGGGGTTGAAAAACTGTTTTTT. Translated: CASSQFGTGVEKLFF. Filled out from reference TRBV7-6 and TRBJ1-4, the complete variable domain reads GAGVSQSPRYKVTKRGQDVALRCDPISGHVSLYWYRQALGQGPEFLTYFNYEAQQDKSGLPNDRFSAERPEGSISTLTIQRTEQRDSAMYRCASSQFGTGVEKLFFGSGTQLSVL.

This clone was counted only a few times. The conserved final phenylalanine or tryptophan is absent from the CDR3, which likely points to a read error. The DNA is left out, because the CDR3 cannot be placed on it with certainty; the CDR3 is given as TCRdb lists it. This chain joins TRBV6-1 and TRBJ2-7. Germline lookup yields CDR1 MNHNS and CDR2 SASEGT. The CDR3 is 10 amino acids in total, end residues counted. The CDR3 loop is CASSEADTSD.

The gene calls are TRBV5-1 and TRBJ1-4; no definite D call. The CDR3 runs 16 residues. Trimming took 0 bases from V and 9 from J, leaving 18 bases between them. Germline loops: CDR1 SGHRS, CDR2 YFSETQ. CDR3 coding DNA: TGCGCCAGCAGCTTGGGAGGCGGTCCGAACGGGAAAAAACTGTTTTTT. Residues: CASSLGGGPNGKKLFF.

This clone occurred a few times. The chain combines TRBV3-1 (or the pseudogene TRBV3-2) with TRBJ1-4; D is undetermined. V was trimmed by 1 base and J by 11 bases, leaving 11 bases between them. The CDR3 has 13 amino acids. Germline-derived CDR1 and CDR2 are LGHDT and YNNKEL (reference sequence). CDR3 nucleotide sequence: TGTGCCAGCAGCCAAGGGTCCCGCTGGAAACTGTTTTTT. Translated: CASSQGSRWKLFF.

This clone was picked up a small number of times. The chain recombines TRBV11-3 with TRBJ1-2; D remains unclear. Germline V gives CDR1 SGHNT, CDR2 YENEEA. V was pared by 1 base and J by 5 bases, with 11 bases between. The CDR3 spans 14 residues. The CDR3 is CASSLGPLGYGYTF. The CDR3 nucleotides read TGTGCCAGCAGCTTAGGCCCCCTTGGGTATGGCTACACCTTC.

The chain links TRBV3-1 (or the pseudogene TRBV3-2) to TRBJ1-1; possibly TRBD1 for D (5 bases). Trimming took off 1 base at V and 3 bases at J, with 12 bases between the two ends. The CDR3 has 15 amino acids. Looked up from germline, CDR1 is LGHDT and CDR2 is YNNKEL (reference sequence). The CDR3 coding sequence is TGTGCCAGCAGCCAAGTCCCAGGGACGGACACTGAAGCTTTCTTT. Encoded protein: CASSQVPGTDTEAFF.

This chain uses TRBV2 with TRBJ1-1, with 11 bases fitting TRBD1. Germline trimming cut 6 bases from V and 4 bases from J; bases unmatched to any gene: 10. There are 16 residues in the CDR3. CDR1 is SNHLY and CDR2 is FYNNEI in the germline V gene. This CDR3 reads CASRPGQGVRVTEAFF. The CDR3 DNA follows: TGTGCCAGCAGGCCGGGACAGGGGGTAAGAGTCACTGAAGCTTTCTTT.